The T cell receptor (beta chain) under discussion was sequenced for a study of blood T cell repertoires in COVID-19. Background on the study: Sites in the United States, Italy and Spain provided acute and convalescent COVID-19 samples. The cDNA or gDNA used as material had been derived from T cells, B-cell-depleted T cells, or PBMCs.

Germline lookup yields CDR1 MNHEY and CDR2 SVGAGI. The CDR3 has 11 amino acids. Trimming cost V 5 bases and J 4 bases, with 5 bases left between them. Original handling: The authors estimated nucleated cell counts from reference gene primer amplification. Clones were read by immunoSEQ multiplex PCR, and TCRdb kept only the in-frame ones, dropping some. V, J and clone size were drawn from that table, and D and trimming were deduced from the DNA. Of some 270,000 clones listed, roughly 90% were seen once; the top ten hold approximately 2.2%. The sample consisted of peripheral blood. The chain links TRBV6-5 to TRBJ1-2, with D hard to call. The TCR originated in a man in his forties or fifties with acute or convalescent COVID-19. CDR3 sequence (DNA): TGTGCCAGCAGTACCAGCTATGGCTACACCTTC. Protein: CASSTSYGYTF.